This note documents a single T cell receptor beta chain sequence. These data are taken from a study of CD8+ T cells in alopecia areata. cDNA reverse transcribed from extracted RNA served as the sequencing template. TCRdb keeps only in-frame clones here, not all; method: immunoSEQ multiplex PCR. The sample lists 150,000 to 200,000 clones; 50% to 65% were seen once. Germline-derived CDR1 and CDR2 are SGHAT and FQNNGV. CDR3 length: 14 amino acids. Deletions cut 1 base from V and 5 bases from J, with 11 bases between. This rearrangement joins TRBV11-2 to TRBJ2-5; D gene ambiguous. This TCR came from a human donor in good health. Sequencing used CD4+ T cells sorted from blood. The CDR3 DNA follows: TGTGCCAGCAGCTTAGTGGCAGCCGGTGAGACCCAGTACTTC. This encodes CASSLVAAGETQYF.